The 26 T cell receptor beta chains below were found in one sample sequenced in a study of technical replicates of blood from four donors. The table came from immunoSEQ multiplex PCR; TCRdb's copy has only in-frame clones and leaves some out. This sample has around 15,000 clones; 82% occur once, and the top ten carry about a tenth. The sequenced sample consisted of PBMCs. Source of these receptors: a human donor in good health. Some clones in this sample may be carry-over from other donors' samples.

The CDR3 loop is CASSGGQVETQYF. The CDR3 nucleotides are TGTGCCAGCAGTGGAGGACAAGTGGAGACCCAGTACTTC. The V and J genes are TRBV6-1 and TRBJ2-5, with a tentative D call TRBD1 (5 bases). The CDR3 runs 13 residues. The germline gives CDR1 MNHNS, CDR2 SASEGT. Deletions cut 4 bases from V and 5 bases from J, with 11 bases between.

The V and J genes are TRBV29-1 and TRBJ2-1, with D tentatively TRBD2 (6 bases). Germline V gene sequence: CDR1 SQVTM, CDR2 ANQGSEA. V was trimmed by 3 bases and J by 3 bases, leaving 9 bases between them. This CDR3 region has 13 residues. The CDR3 reads CSVEADYYNEQFF. The CDR3 bases are TGCAGCGTTGAGGCGGACTACTACAATGAGCAGTTCTTC.

The chain joins TRBV19 to TRBJ2-5; D ambiguous. Trimming removed 1 base at V and 0 bases at J, with 6 bases between. The CDR3 runs 14 residues. Germline V gene sequence: CDR1 LNHDA, CDR2 SQIVND (reference sequence). The CDR3: CASSIVGHQETQYF. The CDR3 DNA reads TGTGCCAGTAGTATAGTGGGCCACCAAGAGACCCAGTACTTC.

The chain employs TRBV29-1 and TRBJ2-3; no reliable D call. V was cut by 3 bases and J by 0 bases, with 4 bases left in between. Germline-derived CDR1 and CDR2 are SQVTM and ANQGSEA. The CDR3 consists of 12 residues. CDR3: CSVESSTDTQYF. CDR3 nucleotide sequence: TGCAGCGTTGAGAGCAGCACAGATACGCAGTATTTT.

The CDR3 loop is CASSLGGGTPDTQYF. The CDR3 DNA sequence: TGCGCCAGCAGCTTGGGTGGCGGGACGCCAGATACGCAGTATTTT. This chain links TRBV5-1 with TRBJ2-3; a weak D match, TRBD2 (6 bases). Germline loops: CDR1 SGHRS, CDR2 YFSETQ. V was shortened by 0 bases and J by 4 bases, with 12 bases between the two germline ends. The CDR3 runs 15 residues.

The chain recombines TRBV7-9 with TRBJ2-1; the match to TRBD2 covers 13 bases. The V gene end was trimmed by 5 bases and the J gene end by 9 bases; junction bases not matched to a gene: 7. CDR1 is SEHNR, CDR2 FQNEAQ, per germline (reference sequence). This CDR3 has 15 residues. CDR3 in amino acids: CASSILAGGPGEQFF. The CDR3 DNA reads TGTGCCAGCAGCATACTAGCGGGAGGGCCAGGTGAGCAGTTCTTC. Variable domain in full (rest from reference TRBV7-9 and TRBJ2-1): DTGVSQNPRHKITKRGQNVTFRCDPISEHNRLYWYRQTLGQGPEFLTYFQNEAQLEKSRLLSDRFSAERPKGSFSTLEIQRTEQGDSAMYLCASSILAGGPGEQFFGPGTRLTVL.

The chain links TRBV6-4 to TRBJ2-1; D may be TRBD1 (5 bases). This CDR3 spans 10 amino acids. The V and J ends lost 8 bases and 8 bases respectively, with 7 bases between them. CDR1 is MRHNA and CDR2 is SNTAGT in the germline V gene. DNA for the CDR3: TGTGCCAGCTCAGGGCATGAGCAGTTCTTC. It encodes CASSGHEQFF.

This sequence joins TRBV19 and TRBJ1-1, with a tentative D call TRBD1 (5 bases). This CDR3 has 14 amino acids. Per the germline V gene, CDR1 is LNHDA and CDR2 is SQIVND (reference sequence). The V and J ends lost 3 bases and 3 bases respectively, with 11 bases between them. In DNA form, the CDR3 reads TGTGCCAGTAGTATGTGGGGAGGGGACACTGAAGCTTTCTTT. Residues: CASSMWGGDTEAFF. Complete variable domain (other parts from reference TRBV19 and TRBJ1-1): DGGITQSPKYLFRKEGQNVTLSCEQNLNHDAMYWYRQDPGQGLRLIYYSQIVNDFQKGDIAEGYSVSREKKESFPLTVTSAQKNPTAFYLCASSMWGGDTEAFFGQGTRLTVV.

This clone was observed a single time. V gene TRBV18 combines with J gene TRBJ1-3; no reliable D call. The length of the CDR3 is 15 residues. V lost 1 base and J 0 bases, leaving 7 bases between the germline ends. Germline V gene sequence: CDR1 KGHSH, CDR2 LQKENI. The CDR3 loop is CASSPRANSGNTIYF. The CDR3 DNA is TGTGCCAGCTCACCACGGGCCAACTCTGGAAACACCATATATTTT.

The rearrangement joins TRBV18 to TRBJ1-1; D remains ambiguous. This CDR3 contains 15 residues. Germline CDR1 KGHSH, CDR2 LQKENI. V was cut by 1 base and J by 4 bases, with 13 bases left in between. The CDR3 sequence: CASSPLGGVGTEAFF. The CDR3 DNA reads as TGTGCCAGCTCACCACTCGGAGGAGTGGGCACTGAAGCTTTCTTT. Together with reference TRBV18 and TRBJ1-1, the CDR3 gives the full variable domain: NAGVMQNPRHLVRRRGQEARLRCSPMKGHSHVYWYRQLPEEGLKFMVYLQKENIIDESGMPKERFSAEFPKEGPSILRIQQVVRGDSAAYFCASSPLGGVGTEAFFGQGTRLTVV.

V is TRBV12-5 and J is TRBJ2-7; 9 positions agree with TRBD2. V was pared by 0 bases and J by 4 bases, with 7 bases of the junction left unmatched. CDR3 length: 16 residues. Germline loops: CDR1 LGHNT, CDR2 FRNRAP. The CDR3: CASGLVSAGGPYEQYF. The DNA for the CDR3 is TGTGCTAGTGGTTTGGTATCGGCGGGAGGGCCTTACGAGCAGTACTTC.

The chain couples TRBV18 to TRBJ2-1; tentatively, D is TRBD2 (6 bases). Germline V gene data show CDR1 as KGHSH and CDR2 as LQKENI. This CDR3 region has 14 residues. The ends were cut back, 2 bases at V and 7 bases at J, with 12 bases in the middle. CDR3: CASSPYGGANEQFF. CDR3 sequence (DNA): TGTGCCAGCTCACCATACGGAGGGGCGAATGAGCAGTTCTTC.

V gene TRBV10-3 combines with J gene TRBJ1-1; D possibly corresponds to TRBD1 (5 bases). There are 16 residues in the CDR3. V lost 0 bases, J lost 5 bases, and 16 bases lay in between. Germline CDR1 is ENHRY and CDR2 is SYGVKD. CDR3 protein: CAISESTGGGGTEAFF. CDR3 bases: TGTGCCATCAGTGAGTCGACGGGGGGGGGAGGTACTGAAGCTTTCTTT.

J is TRBJ2-3 and V is TRBV6-1; 7 bases map to TRBD1. The CDR3 covers 14 residues. The V segment lost 6 bases and the J segment 2 bases; nucleotides outside the gene matches: 5. Germline loops: CDR1 MNHNS, CDR2 SASEGT. The CDR3 region is CASSWDRHTDTQYF. The CDR3 nucleotides are TGTGCCAGCAGCTGGGACAGACACACAGATACGCAGTATTTT.

The chain uses TRBV6-1 and TRBJ2-5, with D possibly matching TRBD2 (6 bases). CDR1 MNHNS and CDR2 SASEGT come from the germline V gene. The CDR3 extends over 14 amino acids. Trimming left V 4 bases short and J 4 bases short, with 13 bases between. The CDR3 nucleotides read TGTGCCAGCAGTGGGCTAGCCGGGGGAGAGACCCAGTACTTC. Amino acids: CASSGLAGGETQYF.

In its sample, this clone is large. The rearrangement joins TRBV5-1 to TRBJ2-7; TRBD1 matches at 9 bases. CDR1 is SGHRS and CDR2 is YFSETQ in the germline V gene. The CDR3 is made up of 17 amino acids. Germline trimming cut 0 bases from V and 9 bases from J; bases unmatched to any gene: 16. The CDR3 region is CASSLEPTGQGIYGQYF. The CDR3 nucleotides are TGCGCCAGCAGCTTGGAACCTACGGGACAGGGCATCTATGGGCAGTACTTC. The full variable domain, in which reference TRBV5-1 and TRBJ2-7 provide the parts outside the CDR3, is KAGVTQTPRYLIKTRGQQVTLSCSPISGHRSVSWYQQTPGQGLQFLFEYFSETQRNKGNFPGRFSGRQFSNSRSEMNVSTLELGDSALYLCASSLEPTGQGIYGQYFGPGTRLTVT.

The genes are TRBV7-9 and TRBJ2-7; 10 nucleotides match TRBD1. Trimming at V came to 5 bases and at J to 2 bases, leaving 3 bases not matched to a gene. The CDR3 has 14 residues. Germline V gene data show CDR1 as SEHNR and CDR2 as FQNEAQ (reference sequence). The CDR3 is CASSMGQGTYEQYF. The CDR3 bases are TGTGCCAGCAGCATGGGACAGGGGACCTACGAGCAGTACTTC. Full variable domain (remainder filled in from reference TRBV7-9 and TRBJ2-7): DTGVSQNPRHKITKRGQNVTFRCDPISEHNRLYWYRQTLGQGPEFLTYFQNEAQLEKSRLLSDRFSAERPKGSFSTLEIQRTEQGDSAMYLCASSMGQGTYEQYFGPGTRLTVT.

The chain has TRBV5-1 and TRBJ2-5; 7 bases align to TRBD1. V shed 0 bases and J 5 bases; nucleotides not matched to a gene: 16. Germline CDR1 reads SGHRS; CDR2 reads YFSETQ. This CDR3 is built from 18 residues. The CDR3 DNA reads TGCGCCAGCAGCTTGGCCCTAGTGGCAGGGGGTTCTGTGGAGACCCAGTACTTC. Its protein is CASSLALVAGGSVETQYF.

The gene calls are TRBV11-2 and TRBJ1-1, with D perhaps matching TRBD1 (5 bases). Trimming stripped 5 bases from V and 12 bases from J, with 13 bases between. The CDR3 sequence is 11 residues long. Germline CDR1 reads SGHAT; CDR2 reads FQNNGV. CDR3 loop: CASSLTVKTFF. CDR3 nucleotides: TGTGCCAGCAGCCTGACAGTGAAGACTTTCTTT. Looking up the rest from reference TRBV11-2 and TRBJ1-1 gives the full variable domain: EAGVAQSPRYKIIEKRQSVAFWCNPISGHATLYWYQQILGQGPKLLIQFQNNGVVDDSQLPKDRFSAERLKGVDSTLKIQPAKLEDSAVYLCASSLTVKTFFGQGTRLTVV.

V is TRBV7-9 and J is TRBJ2-6; tentatively, D is TRBD1 (5 bases). The CDR3 has 17 residues. Germline V gives CDR1 SEHNR, CDR2 FQNEAQ (reference sequence). V was cut by 3 bases and J by 0 bases, with 12 bases left in between. The CDR3 region is CASSFGALPSGANVLTF. The CDR3 nucleotides read TGTGCCAGCAGCTTTGGGGCCCTCCCCTCTGGGGCCAACGTCCTGACTTTC.

The chain uses TRBV6-6 and TRBJ1-1, with a weak D call TRBD1 (6 bases). CDR3 length: 13 amino acids. The V gene's germline CDR1 is MNHNY and CDR2 SVGAGI (reference sequence). Trimming took off 9 bases at V and 3 bases at J, with 14 bases between the two ends. The CDR3 DNA reads as TGTGCCAGTAAAACCAACAGGGACACTGAAGCTTTCTTT. It encodes CASKTNRDTEAFF.

The chain couples TRBV27 to TRBJ2-5; a possible D gene is TRBD2 (7 bases). The V gene lost 5 bases and the J gene lost 5 bases, with 15 bases spanning the gap. Per germline, CDR1 MNHEY and CDR2 SMNVEV (reference sequence). The CDR3 spans 14 residues. CDR3 protein: CASSVRGGRETQYF. CDR3 in DNA: TGTGCCAGCAGTGTAAGGGGGGGTCGGGAGACCCAGTACTTC.

This chain uses TRBV29-1 with TRBJ1-5; a weak D match, TRBD1 (5 bases). The CDR3 consists of 12 residues. Deletions cut 4 bases from V and 5 bases from J, with 9 bases between. The germline V gene has CDR1 SQVTM and CDR2 ANQGSEA. CDR3 sequence (DNA): TGCAGCGTTGGGGGCAGGGATCAGCCCCAGCATTTT. It specifies CSVGGRDQPQHF.

J is TRBJ1-1 and V is TRBV5-6; TRBD1 is a possible D gene (5 bases). This CDR3 region has 15 residues. Trimming left V 3 bases short and J 5 bases short, with 17 bases between. Germline assignment: CDR1 SGHDT and CDR2 YYEEEE. The CDR3 DNA reads as TGTGCCAGCAGCTCAAAGACAGCCGGAGGGACTGAAGCTTTCTTT. Translated, it gives CASSSKTAGGTEAFF.

This chain links TRBV2 with TRBJ2-5; D gene unclear. The assigned J gene may be wrong: the sequence end matches TRBJ2-7 better. CDR1 and CDR2 from the germline V gene are SNHLY and FYNNEI. The CDR3 is 15 residues long. The CDR3 reads CASSEGFLESIEQYF. CDR3 in DNA: TGTGCCAGCAGTGAAGGTTTCCTAGAATCTATCGAGCAGTACTTC.

This rearrangement joins TRBV28 to TRBJ2-7, with 9 nucleotides matching TRBD2. The ends lost 3 bases at V and 2 bases at J; junction bases unmatched: 5. The CDR3 is 15 residues long. Germline CDR1 MDHEN, CDR2 SYDVKM. CDR3 residues: CASSFYGTSPYEQYF. The DNA of the CDR3 is TGTGCCAGCAGTTTCTATGGGACTAGCCCCTACGAGCAGTACTTC.